One and the same sample provided the 20 T cell receptor beta chains below, sequenced in a study of T cell repertoires in cytomegalovirus infection. From the reads, TCRdb called clonotypes with MiXCR, one entry per CDR3 protein. Of roughly 500,000 distinct CDR3 sequences listed, 16% are singletons. The sequenced sample was CD8+ T cells from PBMCs. The receptors shown here come from a human donor in good health (CMV status not recorded). Some clones in this sample may be carry-over from other donors' samples.

This clonotype came up many times. The CDR3 DNA reads TGTGCCAGCAGCCCAAAAGCACAGGGGGCTGATGCAGATACGCAGTATTTT. Translation gives CASSPKAQGADADTQYF. This sequence joins TRBV7-3 and TRBJ2-3; TRBD1 matches 9 bases. The CDR3 extends over 17 amino acids. J gave up 4 bases and V 5 bases, and 13 bases lay outside the gene matches. CDR1 SGHTA and CDR2 FQGTGA come from the germline V gene. Supplemented by reference TRBV7-3 and TRBJ2-3, the full variable domain reads GAGVSQTPSNKVTEKGKYVELRCDPISGHTALYWYRQSLGQGPEFLIYFQGTGAADDSGLPNDRFFAVRPEGSVSTLKIQRTERGDSAVYLCASSPKAQGADADTQYFGPGTRLTVL.

V usage is TRBV5-1 and J usage is TRBJ2-1, with 11 positions matching TRBD2. The V and J ends lost 0 bases and 8 bases, in that order; junction bases with no gene match: 7. CDR3 length: 16 amino acids. Germline loops: CDR1 SGHRS, CDR2 YFSETQ. CDR3 in amino acids: CASSLGGTSGGDEQFF. CDR3 bases: TGCGCCAGCAGCTTGGGGGGTACTAGCGGGGGCGATGAGCAGTTCTTC.

This chain joins TRBV19 and TRBJ2-1; D is uncertain. The CDR3 totals 14 residues. Trimming left V 10 bases short and J 7 bases short, with 20 bases between. Germline V CDR1 and CDR2: LNHDA, SQIVND (reference sequence). This chain's CDR3 is CATYSRRGSNEQFF. The CDR3, as DNA: TGTGCCACCTACAGCCGTCGTGGGTCGAATGAGCAGTTCTTC.

The rearrangement uses TRBV14 and TRBJ2-5; D may be TRBD1 or TRBD2 (5 bases each). This CDR3 has 15 residues. Germline values: CDR1 SGHDN, CDR2 FVKESK. V lost 0 bases, J lost 2 bases, and 10 bases lay in between. As DNA, the CDR3 is TGTGCCAGCAGCCAAGAAGAGGGGAGTCAAGAGACCCAGTACTTC. As protein: CASSQEEGSQETQYF. Full variable domain (remainder filled in from reference TRBV14 and TRBJ2-5): EAGVTQFPSHSVIEKGQTVTLRCDPISGHDNLYWYRRVMGKEIKFLLHFVKESKQDESGMPNNRFLAERTGGTYSTLKVQPAELEDSGVYFCASSQEEGSQETQYFGPGTRLLVL.

This sequence joins TRBV28 and TRBJ1-1, with D perhaps TRBD1 (5 bases). Trimming stripped 3 bases from V and 0 bases from J, with 14 bases between. Germline V gene lookup returns CDR1 MDHEN and CDR2 SYDVKM. The CDR3 totals 16 residues. The CDR3 here is CASSFRGEGLNTEAFF. The CDR3 DNA reads TGTGCCAGCAGTTTCCGGGGGGAGGGGTTGAACACTGAAGCTTTCTTT.

There are many counts of this clonotype. The chain links TRBV12-3 or TRBV12-4 to TRBJ1-4; D is unclear. This CDR3 region has 13 residues. Trimming took off 1 base at V and 7 bases at J, with 7 bases between the two ends. CDR3 coding DNA: TGTGCCAGCAGTTTAGGGCCAATTGAAAAACTGTTTTTT. Protein sequence: CASSLGPIEKLFF.

The rearrangement links TRBV20-1 to TRBJ2-7; the match to TRBD1 covers 11 bases. The CDR3 runs to 14 residues. Germline V lookup: CDR1 DFQATT, CDR2 SNEGSKA (reference sequence). V lost 3 bases to trimming and J lost 6 bases; unmatched junction nucleotides: 7. CDR3 DNA sequence: TGCAGTGCTAGTGCTTGGGACAGGGGGAGCGAGCAGTACTTC. Protein: CSASAWDRGSEQYF.

This clonotype was counted ten times or more. The rearrangement links TRBV6-1 to TRBJ2-2; D is ambiguous. From germline, CDR1 is MNHNS and CDR2 SASEGT. The CDR3 has 14 amino acids. Trimming shortened V by 7 bases and J by 0 bases, and 9 bases separated the two germline ends. The CDR3 here is CASKVRTNTGELFF. CDR3 coding DNA: TGTGCCAGCAAGGTCAGAACGAACACCGGGGAGCTGTTTTTT.

The genes are TRBV9 and TRBJ2-5, with TRBD1 matching over 9 bases. V was clipped by 3 bases and J by 5 bases; unmatched bases: 5. CDR1 is SGDLS, CDR2 YYNGEE, per germline. This CDR3 is built from 14 residues. DNA for the CDR3: TGTGCCAGCAGCGGCCCGGACAGGGGTGAGACCCAGTACTTC. As protein: CASSGPDRGETQYF. Variable domain in full (rest from reference TRBV9 and TRBJ2-5): DSGVTQTPKHLITATGQRVTLRCSPRSGDLSVYWYQQSLDQGLQFLIQYYNGEERAKGNILERFSAQQFPDLHSELNLSSLELGDSALYFCASSGPDRGETQYFGPGTRLLVL.

This clonotype turned up a few times. V usage is TRBV12-3 or TRBV12-4 and J usage is TRBJ1-1; D remains ambiguous. The ends were cut back, 8 bases at V and 4 bases at J, with 14 bases in the middle. The CDR3 contains 13 residues. For the CDR3, the DNA is TGTGCCAGCCTTCGCGGGTTCGGCACTGAAGCTTTCTTT. It codes for CASLRGFGTEAFF.

On this clonotype itself: The conserved final phenylalanine or tryptophan is absent from the CDR3, which likely points to a read error. The V and J genes are TRBV12-3 or TRBV12-4 and TRBJ2-1; 7 bases line up with TRBD2. There are 14 residues in the CDR3. J was trimmed by 3 bases and V by 3 bases; bases with no gene match: 2. CDR3 sequence reads: CASSFGGNYNEQFL. CDR3 nucleotide sequence: TGTGCCAGCAGTTTCGGGGGGAACTACAATGAGCAGTTCTTA.

V is TRBV10-1 and J is TRBJ1-6; tentatively, D is TRBD1 (5 bases). Per the germline V gene, CDR1 is WNHNN and CDR2 is SYGVQD (reference sequence). V lost 10 bases and J lost 3, with 16 bases in between. This CDR3 contains 15 residues. The CDR3 is CAILREGDYNSPLHF. In nucleotides, the CDR3 is TGCGCCATCCTCAGGGAAGGGGACTATAATTCACCCCTCCACTTT.

This clonotype was observed many times. This chain joins TRBV6-1 and TRBJ1-4; D possibly corresponds to TRBD1 (5 bases). Between the trimmed V and J ends, which lost 3 bases and 6 bases, there was a span of 14 bases. Germline V CDR1 and CDR2: MNHNS, SASEGT. The CDR3 is made up of 15 amino acids. CDR3 nucleotide sequence: TGTGCCAGCAGTGAGTTACCGACGGGGGATGAAAAACTGTTTTTT. It codes for CASSELPTGDEKLFF.

The chain couples TRBV9 to TRBJ2-6; no definite D call. The CDR3 is made up of 19 amino acids. V was shortened by 3 bases and J by 0 bases, with 19 bases between the two germline ends. Germline values: CDR1 SGDLS, CDR2 YYNGEE. The DNA of the CDR3 is TGTGCCAGCAGCGGATCTGGATCCAGTCACGACTCTGGGGCCAACGTCCTGACTTTC. Protein sequence: CASSGSGSSHDSGANVLTF.

This chain links TRBV6-5 with TRBJ2-3, with 11 bases that match TRBD1. The V segment lost 6 bases and the J segment 5 bases; nucleotides outside the gene matches: 7. Germline V gene sequence: CDR1 MNHEY, CDR2 SVGAGI. The CDR3 is 15 amino acids. In DNA form, the CDR3 reads TGTGCCAGCAGACAGGACAGGGGGCGCTTAGATACGCAGTATTTT. Protein: CASRQDRGRLDTQYF.

Only a few counts were recorded for this clonotype. The chain is built from TRBV28 and TRBJ1-2; unclear D gene. The CDR3 totals 14 residues. Germline values: CDR1 MDHEN, CDR2 SYDVKM. Trimming removed 5 bases at V and 1 base at J, with 11 bases between. CDR3 nucleotides: TGTGCCAGCAGTGAGACCGGGAGTAACTATGGCTACACCTTC. Encoded protein: CASSETGSNYGYTF.

The V call is TRBV12-3 or TRBV12-4, the J call TRBJ1-2, with a weak D call TRBD1 (5 bases). The germline V and J ends were trimmed by 9 bases and 3 bases, with 17 bases remaining between them. The CDR3 consists of 14 residues. CDR3 sequence (DNA): TGTGCCAGTCGCGTGGGGGGGGAAGACTATGGCTACACCTTC. Translating gives CASRVGGEDYGYTF.

This clonotype was detected ten times or more. The rearrangement joins TRBV11-2 to TRBJ1-1; D gene uncertain. V was shortened by 3 bases and J by 1 base, with 15 bases between the two germline ends. Germline values: CDR1 SGHAT, CDR2 FQNNGV. CDR3 length equals 16 residues. The CDR3 protein is CASSLVAVLENTEAFF. The CDR3 DNA reads as TGTGCCAGCAGCTTGGTGGCGGTTTTGGAGAACACTGAAGCTTTCTTT. Based on the CDR3 plus reference TRBV11-2 and TRBJ1-1, the full variable domain is EAGVAQSPRYKIIEKRQSVAFWCNPISGHATLYWYQQILGQGPKLLIQFQNNGVVDDSQLPKDRFSAERLKGVDSTLKIQPAKLEDSAVYLCASSLVAVLENTEAFFGQGTRLTVV.

This clonotype came up many times. The chain links TRBV7-6 to TRBJ2-1; no reliable D call. This CDR3 contains 13 residues. Germline values: CDR1 SGHVS, CDR2 FNYEAQ. Deletions cut 2 bases from V and 8 bases from J, with 10 bases between. CDR3 residues: CASSLTRVYEQFF. CDR3 sequence (DNA): TGTGCCAGCAGCTTAACGCGAGTCTATGAGCAGTTCTTC.

This clonotype has just a few counts. The V gene is TRBV13, the J gene TRBJ2-3; 8 bases are shared with TRBD2. Germline-derived CDR1 and CDR2 are PRHDT and FYEKMQ (reference sequence). The CDR3 loop spans 18 amino acids. V trimming: 4 bases; J trimming: 5 bases; junction bases outside the gene matches: 17. The CDR3 DNA sequence: TGTGCCAGCAGCTCTCGGGTCCCCGGGAGGGAGTCGATAGATACGCAGTATTTT. It translates to CASSSRVPGRESIDTQYF.